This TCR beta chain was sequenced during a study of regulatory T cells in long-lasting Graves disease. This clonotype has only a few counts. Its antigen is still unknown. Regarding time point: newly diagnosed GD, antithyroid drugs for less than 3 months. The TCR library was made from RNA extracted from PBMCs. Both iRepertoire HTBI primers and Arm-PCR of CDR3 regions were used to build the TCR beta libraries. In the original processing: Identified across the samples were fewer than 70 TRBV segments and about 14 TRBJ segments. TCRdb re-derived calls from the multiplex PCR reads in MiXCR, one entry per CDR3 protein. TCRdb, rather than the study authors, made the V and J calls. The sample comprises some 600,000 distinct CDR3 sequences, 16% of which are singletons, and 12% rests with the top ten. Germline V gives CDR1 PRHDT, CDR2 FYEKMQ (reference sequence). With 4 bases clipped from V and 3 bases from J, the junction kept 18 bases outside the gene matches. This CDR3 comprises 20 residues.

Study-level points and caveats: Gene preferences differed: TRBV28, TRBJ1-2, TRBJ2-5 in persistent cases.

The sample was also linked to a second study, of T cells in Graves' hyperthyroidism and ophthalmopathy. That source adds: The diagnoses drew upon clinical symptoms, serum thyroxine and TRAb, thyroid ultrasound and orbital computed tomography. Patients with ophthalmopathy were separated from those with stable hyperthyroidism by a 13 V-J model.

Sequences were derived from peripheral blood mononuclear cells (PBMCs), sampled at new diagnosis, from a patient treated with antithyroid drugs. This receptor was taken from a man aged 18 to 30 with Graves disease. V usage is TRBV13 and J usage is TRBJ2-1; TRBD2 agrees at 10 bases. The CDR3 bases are TGTGCCAGCAGCTATACCTCGGGACTAGCGAACAGAAGGATCTACAATGAGCAGTTCTTC. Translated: CASSYTSGLANRRIYNEQFF. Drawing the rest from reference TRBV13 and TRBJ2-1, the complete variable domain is AAGVIQSPRHLIKEKRETATLKCYPIPRHDTVYWYQQGPGQDPQFLISFYEKMQSDKGSIPDRFSAQQFSDYHSELNMSSLELGDSALYFCASSYTSGLANRRIYNEQFFGPGTRLTVL.